This T cell receptor (beta chain) was observed in a study of monozygotic twins with inflammatory bowel disease. Findings and limits, study-wide: IBD patients displayed reduced TCRbeta diversity (inverse Simpson) when set against healthy co-twins. Among T cells, the various subtypes were not distinguishable.

UMIs were attached via template switching, each with a 6-nucleotide sample barcode. TCRdb re-called the 5' RACE reads, yielding one record per CDR3 amino acid sequence without DNA. The record lists about 210,000 distinct CDR3 sequences, of which the ten most abundant hold around 1.5%. Comments on this clonotype: Its matching antigen is unknown.

Germline V lookup: CDR1 SGHVS, CDR2 FQNEAQ. This CDR3 has 15 residues. This clonotype originated in a human donor with ulcerative colitis or Crohn's disease, or a healthy co-twin of an affected twin (not recorded which). The genes are TRBV7-8 and TRBJ2-3; with no DNA, the TCRdb D assignment of TRBD1 cannot be verified. The material sequenced was blood. CDR3 protein: CASSKGGQRGDTQYF.